The T cell receptor beta chain described here comes from a study of blood T cell repertoires in COVID-19. The CDR3 sequence is 17 residues long. CDR1 and CDR2 from the germline V gene are SGHTA and FQGNSA. V lost 0 bases, J lost 4 bases, and 9 bases stayed unmatched. This table comes from immunoSEQ multiplex PCR, and its TCRdb copy is limited to in-frame clones, with some not included. This table has around 140,000 clones, roughly 85% appearing once. Self-reported history from a screening survey and questionnaire set each donor's cohort. The sequence was collected from a man aged 50 or older who had recovered from COVID-19. The chain has TRBV7-2 and TRBJ1-3, with 7 bases that match TRBD1. Input material: PBMCs or T cells enriched from blood (not recorded which). CDR3: CASSLAGSGGSGNTIYF. The CDR3 DNA reads as TGTGCCAGCAGCTTAGCTGGTTCAGGGGGTTCAGGAAACACCATATATTTT.